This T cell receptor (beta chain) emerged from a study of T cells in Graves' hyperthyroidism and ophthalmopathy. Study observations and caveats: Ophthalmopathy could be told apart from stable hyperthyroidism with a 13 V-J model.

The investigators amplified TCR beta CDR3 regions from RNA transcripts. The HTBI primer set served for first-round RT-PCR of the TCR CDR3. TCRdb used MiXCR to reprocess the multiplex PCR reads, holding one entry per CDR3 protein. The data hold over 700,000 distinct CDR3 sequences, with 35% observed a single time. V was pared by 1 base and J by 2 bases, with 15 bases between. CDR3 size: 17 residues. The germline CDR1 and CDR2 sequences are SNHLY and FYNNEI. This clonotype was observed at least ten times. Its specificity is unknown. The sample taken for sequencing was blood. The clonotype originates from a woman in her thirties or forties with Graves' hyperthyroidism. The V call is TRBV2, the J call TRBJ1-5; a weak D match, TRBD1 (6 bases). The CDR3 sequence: CASSEENTGHRNQPQHF. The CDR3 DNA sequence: TGTGCCAGCAGTGAAGAAAACACGGGACATCGCAATCAGCCCCAGCATTTT.